This is a list of T cell receptor beta chains from one sample in a study of T cells expressing NK-cell markers. TCRdb re-called the 5' RACE reads; every CDR3 protein appears as one record, without DNA. This sample's table has some 410,000 distinct CDR3 sequences. Sequencing was performed on blood T cells: a sorted CD56 or NKG2C T cell subset, CD4+ or CD8+ T cells, or bulk PBMC T cells (not recorded which). The receptors here all came from a woman aged 18 to 69 in good health. The CDR3 runs from the conserved cysteine through the conserved F or W.

len	v_gene	j_gene	CDR3aa
14	TRBV6-1	TRBJ2-1	CASSSGSRDNEQFF
14	TRBV28	TRBJ2-5	CASKNGGPQETQYF
16	TRBV6-1	TRBJ1-6	CASYDRETPGSSPLHF
12	TRBV9	TRBJ2-1	CASSGRYNEQFF
12	TRBV7-2	TRBJ2-5	CASSLERQRIYF
16	TRBV7-2	TRBJ2-3	CASSLEFRGLEDTQYF
13	TRBV7-8	TRBJ2-1	CASQANSVIEQFF
16	TRBV7-9	TRBJ2-2	CASRPAHMANTGELFF
15	TRBV12-3/TRBV12-4	TRBJ2-7	CASTQGSASSYEQYF
16	TRBV7-2	TRBJ2-3	CASSLAPRGGSDTQYF
14	TRBV6-1	TRBJ2-1	CASSVQSTYNEQFF
14	TRBV7-9	TRBJ2-7	CAIPLAGGGYEQYF
14	TRBV20-1	TRBJ2-5	CSARGRGGGETQYF
12	TRBV12-3/TRBV12-4	TRBJ2-2	CASSLWPGELFF
17	TRBV11-2	TRBJ2-3	CASSLVQGGGGTDTQYF
11	TRBV10-3	TRBJ2-3	CATGATDTQYF
14	TRBV14	TRBJ2-7	CASSQGDRFPEQYF
16	TRBV4-3	TRBJ2-1	CASSPSGGLYYNEQFF
16	TRBV4-1	TRBJ2-7	CASSQVPQLLSYEQYF
12	TRBV7-9	TRBJ2-5	CASGDREETQYF
15	TRBV7-2	TRBJ2-1	CASSKRLAGGHEQFF
12	TRBV20-1	TRBJ2-1	CSPMASYNEQFF
14	TRBV18	TRBJ2-7	CASSLYRDYYEQYF
14	TRBV20-1	TRBJ1-3	CSAMDNLSGNTIYF
15	TRBV6-5	TRBJ1-5	CASSSHGTGDQPQHF
15	TRBV9	TRBJ2-2	CASSESPGYTGELFF
13	TRBV12-3/TRBV12-4	TRBJ2-5	CASRGTVRETQYF
14	TRBV12-3/TRBV12-4	TRBJ2-5	CATCTGPTQETQYF
13	TRBV4-1	TRBJ2-1	CASSQVEHNEQFF
15	TRBV9	TRBJ2-7	CASSAPGQGRGEQYF
14	TRBV5-1	TRBJ1-1	CASSLQSWGTEAFF
13	TRBV7-2	TRBJ1-4	CASSPRGKEKLFF
14	TRBV5-1	TRBJ1-1	CASSSNDPAVGAFF
13	TRBV12-3/TRBV12-4	TRBJ1-2	CASSQSRAAGYTF
13	TRBV6-2/TRBV6-3	TRBJ2-3	CASRDRGPDTQYF
16	TRBV5-1	TRBJ2-5	CASSLTGTGKSETQYF
12	TRBV12-3/TRBV12-4	TRBJ1-6	CATQTGQSPLHF
14	TRBV20-1	TRBJ2-7	CSAHRGESSYEQYF
15	TRBV19	TRBJ2-1	CASSRRGATMNEQFF
14	TRBV28	TRBJ2-7	CASSYRTSETKQYF
15	TRBV6-5	TRBJ2-2	CASSYIQRRTGELFF
13	TRBV6-1	TRBJ2-7	CASRRDRAYEQYF
16	TRBV25-1	TRBJ1-5	CASSAPGPGERQPQHF
13	TRBV12-3/TRBV12-4	TRBJ2-7	CASSSPHREEQYF
12	TRBV9	TRBJ1-1	CASSVQGDRAFF
18	TRBV6-5	TRBJ1-6	CASSYSTTGGSNNSPLHF
18	TRBV6-5	TRBJ2-4	CASSSGLAGVGVDDIQYF
12	TRBV4-1	TRBJ1-2	CASSQRNYGYTF
12	TRBV20-1	TRBJ2-1	CSVAGQTNEQFF